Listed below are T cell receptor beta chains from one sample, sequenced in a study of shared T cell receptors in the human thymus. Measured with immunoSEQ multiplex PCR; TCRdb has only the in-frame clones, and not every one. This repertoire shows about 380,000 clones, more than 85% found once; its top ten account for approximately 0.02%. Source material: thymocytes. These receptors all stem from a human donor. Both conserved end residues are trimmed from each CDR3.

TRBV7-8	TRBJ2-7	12	ASSLVAHSYEQY
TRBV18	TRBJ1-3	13	ASSEGLQPGNTIY
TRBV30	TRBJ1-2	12	AWSPAGTGYGYT
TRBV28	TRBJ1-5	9	ASTDNQPQH
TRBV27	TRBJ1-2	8	ASRAGGYT
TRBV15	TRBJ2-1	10	ATSSGNNEQF
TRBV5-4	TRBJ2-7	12	ASSLTGKLYEQY
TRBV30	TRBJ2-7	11	AWNAGFSYEQY
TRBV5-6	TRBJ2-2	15	ASSLDGGPKNTGELF
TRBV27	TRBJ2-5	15	ASSGTSGSPHQETQY
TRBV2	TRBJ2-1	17	ASSVQGAHSGRRIIEQF
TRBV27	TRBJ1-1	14	ASSLSGQGMNTEAF
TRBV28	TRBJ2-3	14	ASGGLWGYSTDTQY
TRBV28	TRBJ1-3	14	ASSFRGRTSGNTIY
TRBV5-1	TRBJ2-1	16	ASILQPFARGSYNEQF
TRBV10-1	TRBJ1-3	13	ASSPTGNSGNTIY
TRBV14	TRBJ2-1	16	ASSQGLVREGGYNEQF
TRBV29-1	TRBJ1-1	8	SHAGDKAF
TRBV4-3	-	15	ASSQDRGARTLGEQY
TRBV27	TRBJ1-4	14	ASSLSRSGPNEKLF
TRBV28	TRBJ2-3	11	ARRRQFTDTQY
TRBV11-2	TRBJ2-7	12	ASSFGLPSYEQY
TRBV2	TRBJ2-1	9	ASSVGQSSL
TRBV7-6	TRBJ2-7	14	ASSLSTTEGFYEQY
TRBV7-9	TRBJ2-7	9	ASSFDYEQY
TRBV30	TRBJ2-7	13	AWSVRDRSPYEQY
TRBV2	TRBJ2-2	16	ASRDPGTSGMNTGELF
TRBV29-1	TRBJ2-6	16	SVDPRQPGSSGANVLT
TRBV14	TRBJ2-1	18	ASSQGVGPAGGSTYNEQF
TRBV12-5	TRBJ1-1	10	ASGKGDTEAF
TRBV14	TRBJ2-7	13	ASSRNSGRVPEQY
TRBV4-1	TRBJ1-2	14	ASSQPSQGNFYGYT
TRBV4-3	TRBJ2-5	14	ASSQDFSGCQETQY
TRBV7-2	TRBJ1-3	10	ASSSTSLTIY
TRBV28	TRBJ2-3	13	ASSLWRGGTDTQY
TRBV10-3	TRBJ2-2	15	AISDDGRAKRSGELF
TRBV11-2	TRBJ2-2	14	ASSLIIQVVPGELF
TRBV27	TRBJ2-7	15	ASTLVRAGGPVGEQY
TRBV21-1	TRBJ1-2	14	ASSKDLNRVPNGYT
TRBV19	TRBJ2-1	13	ASSMKASSYNEQF
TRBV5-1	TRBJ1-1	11	ASTDRKNTEAF
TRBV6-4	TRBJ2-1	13	ASRGAGTKDNEQF
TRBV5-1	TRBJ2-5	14	ASSLEQGGMQETQY
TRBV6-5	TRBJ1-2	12	ASKEGVTNYGYT
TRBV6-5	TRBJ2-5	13	ASSYSLGGQETQY
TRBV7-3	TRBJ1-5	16	ASLPHGMFIAIKQPQH
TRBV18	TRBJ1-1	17	ASSPDRILAGEGCTEAF
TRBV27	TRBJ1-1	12	ASSSRHLNTEAF
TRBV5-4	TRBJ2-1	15	ASSIQPAAEEGNEQF